This is a list of T cell receptor beta chains from one sample in a study of cytomegalovirus exposure and HLA in healthy donors. Profiling relied on immunoSEQ multiplex PCR, and the TCRdb table lists in-frame clones only, not all of them. This sample has some 190,000 clones; roughly 87% occur once, and the top ten carry about 1.5%. Material: PBMCs. The receptor set was obtained from a middle-aged man in good health and CMV-seronegative. CDR3s include the opening cysteine and the closing phenylalanine or tryptophan. Fields, in order: clone size, D gene, J gene, V gene, CDR3 DNA, CDR3 protein. A D gene is named only where the DNA matches it firmly. Size is omitted from some rows. Given values are once, few, many or a class for expanded clones.

abundance: -
d_gene: -
j_gene: TRBJ1-2
v_gene: TRBV19
CDR3nt: TGTGCCAGTATGGGAGGGAAGAATTGGTATGGCTACACCTTC
CDR3aa: CASMGGKNWYGYTF

abundance: -
d_gene: TRBD1
j_gene: TRBJ1-5
v_gene: TRBV7-8
CDR3nt: TGTGCCAGCAGCCCGGGACAGGGGCGTTATAGCAATCAGCCCCAGCATTTT
CDR3aa: CASSPGQGRYSNQPQHF

abundance: -
d_gene: -
j_gene: TRBJ1-6
v_gene: TRBV5-1
CDR3nt: TGCGCCAGCAGCTTGGCGCAGGGAGGAACCTATAATTCACCCCTCCACTTT
CDR3aa: CASSLAQGGTYNSPLHF

abundance: -
d_gene: -
j_gene: TRBJ2-7
v_gene: TRBV11-3
CDR3nt: TGTGCCAGCAGCAGGGGTCGCACCTACGAGCAGTACTTC
CDR3aa: CASSRGRTYEQYF

abundance: -
d_gene: -
j_gene: TRBJ1-1
v_gene: TRBV7-2
CDR3nt: TGTGCCAGCAGCTTAGCTTCCGGCACTGAAGCTTTCTTT
CDR3aa: CASSLASGTEAFF

abundance: -
d_gene: -
j_gene: TRBJ1-5
v_gene: TRBV5-1
CDR3nt: TGCGCCAGCAGCTTGGAGGGGGGCAATCAGCCCCAGCATTTT
CDR3aa: CASSLEGGNQPQHF

abundance: -
d_gene: -
j_gene: TRBJ1-1
v_gene: TRBV15
CDR3nt: TGTGCCACCAGCAGAGATAATCGGGTAGCTTTCTTT
CDR3aa: CATSRDNRVAFF

abundance: -
d_gene: TRBD2
j_gene: TRBJ2-2
v_gene: TRBV9
CDR3nt: TGTGCCAGCAGCCTACGGACTAGAGTTCCCGGGGAGCTGTTTTTT
CDR3aa: CASSLRTRVPGELFF

abundance: once
d_gene: -
j_gene: TRBJ2-5
v_gene: TRBV27
CDR3nt: TGTGCCAGCACCCCCCGGGACTCTCTTGAGATCCAGTACTTC
CDR3aa: CASTPRDSLEIQYF

abundance: -
d_gene: TRBD1
j_gene: TRBJ1-4
v_gene: TRBV14
CDR3nt: TGTGCCAGCAGCCAAGAGGACAGGGGTTGGCCTAATGAAAAACTGTTTTTT
CDR3aa: CASSQEDRGWPNEKLFF

abundance: -
d_gene: -
j_gene: TRBJ2-7
v_gene: TRBV18
CDR3nt: TGTGCCAGCTCACCACTCGCAGGCTCCTACGAGCAGTACTTC
CDR3aa: CASSPLAGSYEQYF

abundance: -
d_gene: TRBD2
j_gene: TRBJ2-1
v_gene: TRBV29-1
CDR3nt: TGCAGCTACCGGGGGGACTCCTACAATGAGCAGTTCTTC
CDR3aa: CSYRGDSYNEQFF

abundance: -
d_gene: TRBD2
j_gene: TRBJ2-7
v_gene: TRBV28
CDR3nt: TGTGCCAGCAACTACCGCGGGGGCTACGAGCAGTACTTC
CDR3aa: CASNYRGGYEQYF

abundance: -
d_gene: -
j_gene: TRBJ2-5
v_gene: TRBV7-2
CDR3nt: TGTGCCAGCAGCCCGGGAGCCCAAGAGACCCAGTACTTC
CDR3aa: CASSPGAQETQYF

abundance: -
d_gene: -
j_gene: TRBJ2-7
v_gene: TRBV6-6
CDR3nt: TGTGCCAGCAGCTTAACCGGGAGCCTCGGCGAGCAGTACTTC
CDR3aa: CASSLTGSLGEQYF

abundance: few
d_gene: TRBD1
j_gene: TRBJ1-5
v_gene: TRBV27
CDR3nt: TGTGCCAGCAGTTACGGGACAGGGAGCAATCAGCCCCAGCATTTT
CDR3aa: CASSYGTGSNQPQHF

abundance: -
d_gene: -
j_gene: TRBJ1-5
v_gene: TRBV19
CDR3nt: TGTGCCAGTAGTCCTTTGAGGGAGCCCCAGCATTTT
CDR3aa: CASSPLREPQHF

abundance: once
d_gene: -
j_gene: TRBJ1-1
v_gene: TRBV15
CDR3nt: TGTGCCACCAGCAGAGAAATGGGGCCTTCTTGGAGGGGTGACACTGAAGCTTTCTTT
CDR3aa: CATSREMGPSWRGDTEAFF

abundance: once
d_gene: -
j_gene: TRBJ2-5
v_gene: TRBV7-3
CDR3nt: TGTGCCAGCAGGTCGACTAACGCACAAGAGACCCAGTACTTC
CDR3aa: CASRSTNAQETQYF

abundance: -
d_gene: TRBD1
j_gene: TRBJ1-2
v_gene: TRBV7-2
CDR3nt: TGTGCCAGCAGCTCCACAGGGGGTGGGGGTGGCTACACCTTC
CDR3aa: CASSSTGGGGGYTF

abundance: -
d_gene: -
j_gene: TRBJ2-1
v_gene: TRBV5-3
CDR3nt: TGTGCCAGAAGCTTGGAGGGGCGGATCGGCTCCTACAATGAGCAGTTCTTC
CDR3aa: CARSLEGRIGSYNEQFF

abundance: -
d_gene: -
j_gene: TRBJ2-7
v_gene: TRBV29-1
CDR3nt: TGCAGCGTACTCGACACATACGAGCAGTACTTC
CDR3aa: CSVLDTYEQYF

abundance: -
d_gene: TRBD2
j_gene: TRBJ2-1
v_gene: TRBV9
CDR3nt: TGTGCCAGCAGCTCAGGACTAGCGGGTGTTAGCTCCTACAATGAGCAGTTCTTC
CDR3aa: CASSSGLAGVSSYNEQFF

abundance: -
d_gene: -
j_gene: TRBJ2-2
v_gene: TRBV7-3
CDR3nt: TGTGCCAGCAGCGAGAGGTCTGGCACCGGGGAGCTGTTTTTT
CDR3aa: CASSERSGTGELFF

abundance: -
d_gene: -
j_gene: TRBJ2-7
v_gene: TRBV25-1
CDR3nt: TGTGCCAGCAGTGAAGGGTTCTACGAGCGGTACTTC
CDR3aa: CASSEGFYERYF

abundance: -
d_gene: TRBD2
j_gene: TRBJ2-1
v_gene: TRBV13
CDR3nt: TGTGCCAGCAGCTTAAGGACTAGCGGGGGGGCAAATGAGCAGTTCTTC
CDR3aa: CASSLRTSGGANEQFF

abundance: few
d_gene: TRBD2
j_gene: TRBJ2-3
v_gene: TRBV4-3
CDR3nt: TGCGCCAGCAGCCAAGGGTGGGGACTAGCGAGCACAGATACGCAGTATTTT
CDR3aa: CASSQGWGLASTDTQYF

abundance: -
d_gene: TRBD2
j_gene: TRBJ2-1
v_gene: TRBV28
CDR3nt: TGTGCCAGCAGTTCCCCCGGGACTAGATCAATACATGAGCAGTTCTTC
CDR3aa: CASSSPGTRSIHEQFF

abundance: -
d_gene: TRBD2
j_gene: TRBJ2-3
v_gene: TRBV4-3
CDR3nt: TGCGCCAGCAGCCGCACGGGACTAGCGGGGGGCGGCACAGATACGCAGTATTTT
CDR3aa: CASSRTGLAGGGTDTQYF

abundance: once
d_gene: TRBD1
j_gene: TRBJ2-7
v_gene: TRBV9
CDR3nt: TGTGCCAGCAGTGCTCCCGGGACAGGGGGCTTCTACGAGCAGTACTTC
CDR3aa: CASSAPGTGGFYEQYF

abundance: once
d_gene: TRBD1
j_gene: TRBJ2-2
v_gene: TRBV28
CDR3nt: TGTGCCAGCAGTCCTCGGACAGGGGGCACCGGGGAGCTGTTTTTT
CDR3aa: CASSPRTGGTGELFF

abundance: -
d_gene: TRBD2
j_gene: TRBJ2-6
v_gene: TRBV7-3
CDR3nt: TGTGCCACGGGGAGGGAACGTGGGGCCAACGTCCTGACTTTC
CDR3aa: CATGRERGANVLTF

abundance: -
d_gene: TRBD1
j_gene: TRBJ1-1
v_gene: TRBV5-1
CDR3nt: TGCGCCAGCAGCTTGTCGGGACAGAGCCACACTGAAGCTTTCTTT
CDR3aa: CASSLSGQSHTEAFF

abundance: few
d_gene: TRBD1
j_gene: TRBJ2-6
v_gene: TRBV28
CDR3nt: TGTGCCAGCAGTTCCTCGGCAGGGGGCTCTGGGGCCAACGTCCTGACTTTC
CDR3aa: CASSSSAGGSGANVLTF

abundance: -
d_gene: TRBD1
j_gene: TRBJ2-2
v_gene: TRBV28
CDR3nt: TGTGCCAGCAGTTTAACTATGTGGGACAGGGGCGCCGGGGAGCTGTTTTTT
CDR3aa: CASSLTMWDRGAGELFF

abundance: -
d_gene: -
j_gene: TRBJ2-7
v_gene: TRBV27
CDR3nt: TGTGCCAGCAGTCCCCATAAGACTAGCGAGCAGTACTTC
CDR3aa: CASSPHKTSEQYF

abundance: -
d_gene: TRBD2
j_gene: TRBJ2-3
v_gene: TRBV28
CDR3nt: TGTGCCAGCAGTTCCCGCCCGGGACTAGCGGGGGACACAGATACGCAGTATTTT
CDR3aa: CASSSRPGLAGDTDTQYF

abundance: once
d_gene: -
j_gene: TRBJ2-7
v_gene: TRBV7-2
CDR3nt: TGTGCCAGCAGCTTACGGGGAGCTCCCCCCTACGAGCAGTACTTC
CDR3aa: CASSLRGAPPYEQYF

abundance: -
d_gene: -
j_gene: TRBJ2-7
v_gene: TRBV5-5
CDR3nt: TGTGCCAGCAGCTTGGTGGGGGCCGCATACGAGCAGTACTTC
CDR3aa: CASSLVGAAYEQYF

abundance: once
d_gene: -
j_gene: TRBJ2-7
v_gene: TRBV7-2
CDR3nt: TGTGCCAGCAGCCCCTACGACAGGACCCGTTACGAGCAGTACTTC
CDR3aa: CASSPYDRTRYEQYF

abundance: -
d_gene: TRBD1
j_gene: TRBJ2-7
v_gene: TRBV7-9
CDR3nt: TGTGCCAGCAGCTCCGGACAGGGAAGTCTCTACGAGCAGTACTTC
CDR3aa: CASSSGQGSLYEQYF